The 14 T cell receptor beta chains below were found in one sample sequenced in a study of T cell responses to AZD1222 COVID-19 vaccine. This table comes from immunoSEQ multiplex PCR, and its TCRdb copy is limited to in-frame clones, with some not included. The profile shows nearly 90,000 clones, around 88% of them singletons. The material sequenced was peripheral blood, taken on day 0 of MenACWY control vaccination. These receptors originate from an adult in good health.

The CDR3 DNA sequence: TGTGCCAGCAGCTTTACCCGGGACGGAACGTCTGGAAACACCATATATTTT. Protein: CASSFTRDGTSGNTIYF. The rearrangement uses TRBV7-8 and TRBJ1-3; possibly TRBD1 for D (5 bases). Germline V gene sequence: CDR1 SGHVS, CDR2 FQNEAQ. The CDR3 runs 17 residues. Trimming left V 3 bases short and J 1 base short, with 16 bases between.

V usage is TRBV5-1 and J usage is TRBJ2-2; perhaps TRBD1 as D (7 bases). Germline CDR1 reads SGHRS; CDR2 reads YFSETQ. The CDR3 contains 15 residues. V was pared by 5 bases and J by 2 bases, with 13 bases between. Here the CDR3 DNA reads TGCGCCAGCAGACCAGGGGGGACCAACACCGGGGAGCTGTTTTTT. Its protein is CASRPGGTNTGELFF.

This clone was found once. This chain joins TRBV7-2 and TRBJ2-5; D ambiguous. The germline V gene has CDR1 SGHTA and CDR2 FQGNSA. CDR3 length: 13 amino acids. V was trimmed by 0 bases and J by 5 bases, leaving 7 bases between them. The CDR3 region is CASSLAQAETQYF. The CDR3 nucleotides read TGTGCCAGCAGCTTAGCGCAGGCGGAGACCCAGTACTTC.

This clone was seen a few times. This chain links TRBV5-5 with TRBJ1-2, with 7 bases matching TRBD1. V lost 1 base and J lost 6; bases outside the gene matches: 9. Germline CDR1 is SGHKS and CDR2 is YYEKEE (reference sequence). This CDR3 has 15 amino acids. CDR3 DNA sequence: TGTGCCAGCAGCTTGTCCCTTCAGGGGGGCAATGGCTACACCTTC. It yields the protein CASSLSLQGGNGYTF.

The CDR3 coding sequence is TGTGCCAGCTGTGTTTTTGGACAGGGAGAGGAGACCCAGTACTTC. The encoded protein is CASCVFGQGEETQYF. V and J are TRBV2 and TRBJ2-5; 8 nucleotides align to TRBD1. Germline V gene data show CDR1 as SNHLY and CDR2 as FYNNEI. CDR3 length equals 15 residues. The V gene end was trimmed by 8 bases and the J gene end by 5 bases; junction bases not matched to a gene: 13.

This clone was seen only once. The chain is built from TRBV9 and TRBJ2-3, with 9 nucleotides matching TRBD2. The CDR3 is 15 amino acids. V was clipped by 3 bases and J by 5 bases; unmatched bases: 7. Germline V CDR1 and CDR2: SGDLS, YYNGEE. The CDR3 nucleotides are TGTGCCAGCAGCGCCTCCGGGCGGGGGGGAGATACGCAGTATTTT. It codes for CASSASGRGGDTQYF.

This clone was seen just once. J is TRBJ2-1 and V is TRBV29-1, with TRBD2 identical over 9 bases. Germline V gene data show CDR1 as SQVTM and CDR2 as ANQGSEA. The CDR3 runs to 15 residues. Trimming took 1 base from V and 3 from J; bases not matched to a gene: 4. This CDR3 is CSVEGRLAVYNEQFF. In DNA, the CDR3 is TGCAGCGTTGAAGGCCGACTAGCGGTCTACAATGAGCAGTTCTTC.

CDR3: CAWIRGPNYEQYF. The CDR3 DNA reads as TGTGCCTGGATACGGGGTCCAAACTACGAGCAGTACTTC. The V call is TRBV30, the J call TRBJ2-7, with D tentatively TRBD2 (5 bases). The germline V and J ends were trimmed by 4 bases and 3 bases, with 13 bases remaining between them. The germline gives CDR1 GTSNPN, CDR2 SVGIG (reference sequence). The CDR3 contains 13 residues.

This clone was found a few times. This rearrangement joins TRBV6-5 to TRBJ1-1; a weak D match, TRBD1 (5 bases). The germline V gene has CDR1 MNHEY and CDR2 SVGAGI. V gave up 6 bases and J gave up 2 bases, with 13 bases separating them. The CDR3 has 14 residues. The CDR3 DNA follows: TGTGCCAGCAGACGGGACGCGTTAAACACTGAAGCTTTCTTT. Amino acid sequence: CASRRDALNTEAFF.

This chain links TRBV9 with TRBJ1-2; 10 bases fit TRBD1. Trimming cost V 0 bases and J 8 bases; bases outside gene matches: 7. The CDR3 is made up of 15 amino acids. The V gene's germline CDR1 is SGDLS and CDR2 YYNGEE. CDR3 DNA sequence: TGTGCCAGCAGCGTAGATGTAGGGACAGGGGTGGGCTACACCTTC. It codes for CASSVDVGTGVGYTF.

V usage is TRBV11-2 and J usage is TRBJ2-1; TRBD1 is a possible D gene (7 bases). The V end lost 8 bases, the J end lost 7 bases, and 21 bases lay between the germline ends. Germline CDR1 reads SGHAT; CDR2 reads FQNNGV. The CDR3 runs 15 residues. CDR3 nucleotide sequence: TGTGCCAGCGTTTTTCGGGCAGGGGGGACAAATGAGCAGTTCTTC. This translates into CASVFRAGGTNEQFF. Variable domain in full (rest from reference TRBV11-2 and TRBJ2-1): EAGVAQSPRYKIIEKRQSVAFWCNPISGHATLYWYQQILGQGPKLLIQFQNNGVVDDSQLPKDRFSAERLKGVDSTLKIQPAKLEDSAVYLCASVFRAGGTNEQFFGPGTRLTVL.

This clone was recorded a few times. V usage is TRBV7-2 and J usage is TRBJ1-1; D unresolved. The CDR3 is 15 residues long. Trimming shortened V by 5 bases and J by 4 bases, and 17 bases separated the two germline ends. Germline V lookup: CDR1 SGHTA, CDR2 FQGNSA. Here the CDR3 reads CASSPLVRVSTEAFF. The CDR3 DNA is TGTGCCAGCAGCCCCTTGGTGAGAGTCAGCACTGAAGCTTTCTTT.

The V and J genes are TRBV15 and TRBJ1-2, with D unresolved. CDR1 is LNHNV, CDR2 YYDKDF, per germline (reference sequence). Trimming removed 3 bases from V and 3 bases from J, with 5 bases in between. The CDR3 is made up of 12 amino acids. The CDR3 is CATSSDDYGYTF. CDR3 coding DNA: TGTGCCACCAGCAGTGACGACTATGGCTACACCTTC.

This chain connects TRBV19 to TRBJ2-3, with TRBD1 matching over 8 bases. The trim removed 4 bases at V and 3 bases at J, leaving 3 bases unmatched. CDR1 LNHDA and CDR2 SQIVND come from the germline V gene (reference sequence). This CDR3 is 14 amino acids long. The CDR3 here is CASSKDRGTDTQYF. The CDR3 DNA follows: TGTGCCAGTAGTAAAGACAGGGGAACAGATACGCAGTATTTT.